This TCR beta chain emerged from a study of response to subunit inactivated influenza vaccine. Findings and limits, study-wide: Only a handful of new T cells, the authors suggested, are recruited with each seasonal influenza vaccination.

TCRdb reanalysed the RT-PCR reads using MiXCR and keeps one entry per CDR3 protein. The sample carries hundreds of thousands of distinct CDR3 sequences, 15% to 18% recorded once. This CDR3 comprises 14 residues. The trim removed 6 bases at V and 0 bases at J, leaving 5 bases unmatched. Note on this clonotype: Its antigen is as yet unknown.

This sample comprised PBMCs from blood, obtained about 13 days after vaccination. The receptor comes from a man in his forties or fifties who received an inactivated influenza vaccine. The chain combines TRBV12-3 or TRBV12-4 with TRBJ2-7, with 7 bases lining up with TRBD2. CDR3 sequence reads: CASRAGTNSYEQYF. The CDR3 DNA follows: TGTGCCAGCAGGGCCGGGACTAACTCCTACGAGCAGTACTTC.